Following are 8 T cell receptor beta chains from one sample sequenced in a study of blood T cell repertoires in COVID-19. Measured with immunoSEQ multiplex PCR; TCRdb has only the in-frame clones, and not every one. The sample has about 74,000 clones, roughly three quarters seen once; the top ten hold approximately 12%. Specimen: peripheral blood. The receptors here all came from a human donor in a cohort sampled during active COVID-19.

V and J are TRBV7-8 and TRBJ2-4; D is possibly TRBD2 (6 bases). This CDR3 has 15 residues. The V end lost 5 bases, the J end lost 4 bases, and 15 bases lay between the germline ends. Germline V lookup: CDR1 SGHVS, CDR2 FQNEAQ. DNA for the CDR3: TGTGCCAGCAGCCCACCGGGACTGGAGAAAAACATTCAGTACTTC. This sequence encodes CASSPPGLEKNIQYF. Full variable domain (outside the CDR3, taken from reference TRBV7-8 and TRBJ2-4): GAGVSQSPRYKVAKRGQDVALRCDPISGHVSLFWYQQALGQGPEFLTYFQNEAQLDKSGLPSDRFFAERPEGSVSTLKIQRTQQEDSAVYLCASSPPGLEKNIQYFGAGTRLSVL.

The genes are TRBV6-2 or TRBV6-3 and TRBJ2-7; 7 bases align to TRBD1. The junction had 10 bases not matched to a gene; V was cut back by 2 bases and J by 0 bases. The germline CDR1 and CDR2 sequences are MNHEY and SVGEGT. This CDR3 has 17 amino acids. The CDR3 is CASSYIAGGTISYEQYF. The DNA of the CDR3 is TGTGCCAGCAGTTACATTGCAGGGGGTACCATCTCCTACGAGCAGTACTTC.

The chain recombines TRBV18 with TRBJ1-2; TRBD1 matches at 7 bases. Per germline, CDR1 KGHSH and CDR2 LQKENI. This CDR3 is built from 13 residues. V dropped 6 bases and J dropped 8; count of bases not matched to a gene: 9. The CDR3 DNA sequence: TGTGCCAGCTCGCTTGGACAGGTCGGGGGCTACACCTTC. Translating it yields CASSLGQVGGYTF.

The genes are TRBV6-2 or TRBV6-3 and TRBJ2-7, with 10 bases lining up with TRBD2. In germline, CDR1 is MNHEY, CDR2 SVGEGT. The length of the CDR3 is 14 residues. J gave up 2 bases and V 5 bases, and 3 bases lay outside the gene matches. As DNA, the CDR3 is TGTGCCAGCAGTCAGCTAGCGGGAGCCTACGAGCAGTACGTC. Encoded protein: CASSQLAGAYEQYV.

The rearrangement joins TRBV6-2 or TRBV6-3 to TRBJ2-6; D call uncertain. Trimming removed 4 bases at V and 3 bases at J, with 4 bases between. The CDR3 sequence is 13 residues long. Germline CDR1 reads MNHEY; CDR2 reads SVGEGT. The CDR3 sequence is CASSWSGANVLTF. For the CDR3, the DNA is TGTGCCAGCAGTTGGAGTGGGGCCAACGTCCTGACTTTC.

The chain's CDR3 is CASSAGLAGVTEQYV. The CDR3 DNA follows: TGTGCCAGCAGTGCGGGACTAGCGGGAGTAACCGAGCAGTACGTC. V gene TRBV6-4 combines with J gene TRBJ2-7; TRBD2 aligns across 14 bases. The J segment lost 6 bases and the V segment lost 4 bases, leaving 5 bases of the junction unmatched. The CDR3 length is 15 residues. Looked up from germline, CDR1 is MRHNA and CDR2 is SNTAGT.

This chain connects TRBV30 to TRBJ1-3, with a tentative D call TRBD1 (5 bases). The CDR3 length is 15 residues. Germline V CDR1 and CDR2: GTSNPN, SVGIG (reference sequence). Trimming removed 2 bases at V and 4 bases at J, with 15 bases between. CDR3 bases: TGTGCCTGGAGTAGGCCCGGGGGGTTCGGAAACACCATATATTTT. This gives the protein CAWSRPGGFGNTIYF.

The rearrangement joins TRBV9 to TRBJ2-1; 8 nucleotides align to TRBD2. The J segment lost 9 bases and the V segment lost 0 bases, leaving 5 bases of the junction unmatched. Germline V CDR1 and CDR2: SGDLS, YYNGEE. CDR3 length equals 14 residues. The CDR3 sequence is CASSVAGGRGEQFF. CDR3 bases: TGTGCCAGCAGCGTAGCGGGAGGGCGGGGTGAGCAGTTCTTC.